This T cell receptor beta chain was recorded in a study of blood T cell repertoires in COVID-19. Study-level information: Donors in the United States, Italy and Spain gave samples during acute or convalescent COVID-19. T cells, B-cell-depleted T cells, or PBMCs provided the cDNA or gDNA that served as material.

This clone has a single count. CDR3 length equals 14 residues. V was shortened by 3 bases and J by 5 bases, with 12 bases between the two germline ends. Germline lookup yields CDR1 SEHNR and CDR2 FQNEAQ (reference sequence). As processed by the authors: The authors estimated nucleated cell counts from reference gene primer amplification. Sequencing was performed with immunoSEQ multiplex PCR; in TCRdb, only in-frame clones are kept and a portion is missing. From that table come the V and J calls and clone size; the DNA was used to work out D and trimming. The sample includes approximately 210,000 clones, 86% of them seen just once.

The TCR originated in a man aged 25 to 40 who had recovered from COVID-19. The chain recombines TRBV7-9 with TRBJ2-3; D may be TRBD1 (6 bases). Input material: peripheral blood. The CDR3 coding sequence is TGTGCCAGCAGCTTGACAGGCGAGGGAGATACGCAGTATTTT. Translating gives CASSLTGEGDTQYF.